This T cell receptor (beta chain) was obtained from a study of CD8 T cells in Susac syndrome. The multiple sclerosis controls were treatment-naive patients affected by stable or active relapsing-remitting disease. TEMRA cells were enriched by FACS, and CD4+ and CD8+ T cells were negatively isolated. This clonotype was recorded a few times. The germline V gene has CDR1 MNHNY and CDR2 SVGAGI (reference sequence). Trimming shortened V by 7 bases and J by 5 bases, and 6 bases separated the two germline ends. The CDR3 loop spans 10 amino acids. When the RNA was reverse transcribed, random hexamers were used with an input of about 0.45 to 1 ug. Amplification of TCR beta CDR3 used immunoSEQ multiplex PCR across 54 Vbeta and 13 Jbeta. TCRdb re-called the immunoSEQ multiplex PCR reads with MiXCR, one entry per CDR3 protein. The sample records 130,000 or so distinct CDR3 sequences, 80% to 85% being singletons.

This sequence joins TRBV6-6 and TRBJ2-7, with a weak D call TRBD1 (5 bases). The receptor comes from a human donor with multiple sclerosis. The material sequenced was CD8+ T cells from PBMCs. The CDR3 loop is CASTGHEQYF. The CDR3 DNA reads TGTGCCAGCACAGGGCACGAGCAGTACTTC.